The clone carrying this TCR beta chain showed up many times. Time point described: after trial treatment. Treatment of the sample: LDRT plus nivolumab, ipilimumab, low-dose cyclophosphamide and aspirin (RACIN trial). These data originate in a study of low-dose radiotherapy and immunotherapy resistance in tumors. Study as a whole: Every two weeks, the protocol called for intravenous cyclophosphamide at 200 mg/m2. It was given one day before each radiation and immunotherapy administration.

This CDR3 is built from 15 residues. V lost 3 bases and J lost 1; bases outside the gene matches: 3. CDR1 is MDHEN and CDR2 is SYDVKM in the germline V gene. Primers targeting TRAV and TRBV primed first-strand cDNA, covering alpha and beta chains. The authors ran around 19 PCR cycles to amplify TCRs with a constant-region primer and V-primer adapter. TCRdb processed the reads anew with MiXCR; each CDR3 protein has one entry. The sample lists around 80,000 distinct CDR3 sequences, over 15% occurring once. Here the sequenced sample was PBMCs, taken after low-dose radiotherapy plus immunotherapy. The J gene is TRBJ1-3, the V gene TRBV28, with 7 bases fitting TRBD1. This TCR came from a male donor with prostate cancer. The CDR3 protein is CASSLSTGSGNTIYF. Here the CDR3 DNA reads TGTGCCAGCAGTTTGTCGACAGGGTCTGGAAACACCATATATTTT.